This T cell receptor (beta chain) comes out of a study of T cell responses to AZD1222 COVID-19 vaccine. Study observations and caveats: Females made up more of the donors, who were largely white British, and clonal diversity may have come out too low.

The method was immunoSEQ multiplex PCR; TCRdb's version includes in-frame clones alone and lacks a portion of them. The repertoire includes some 120,000 clones, roughly 87% of them detected once, and 4.4% sits in the top ten. Turning to this clone: Its antigen is not known.

Specimen: peripheral blood, collected on day 0 of MenACWY control vaccination. This clonotype originated in an adult in good health.

The CDR3 protein is CASSQQGIGETQYF. The CDR3 bases are TGTGCCAGCTCCCAACAGGGGATTGGAGAGACCCAGTACTTC. This chain connects TRBV18 to TRBJ2-5, with TRBD1 matching 7 bases. Germline V gene data show CDR1 as KGHSH and CDR2 as LQKENI. This CDR3 contains 14 residues. The V and J ends lost 6 bases and 4 bases, in that order; junction bases with no gene match: 8.